The 23 T cell receptor beta chains listed next were all sequenced from one sample in a study of cytomegalovirus exposure and HLA in healthy donors. Sequencing was performed with immunoSEQ multiplex PCR; in TCRdb, only in-frame clones are kept and a portion is missing. The table has about 120,000 clones, 85% to 90% seen once. Input material: PBMCs. The receptors stem from a woman aged 25-40 years in good health and CMV-seronegative.

This clone was detected a few times. J is TRBJ1-1 and V is TRBV7-2; D is unclear. This CDR3 has 15 amino acids. Trimming removed 8 bases from V and 0 bases from J, with 16 bases in between. The germline CDR1 and CDR2 sequences are SGHTA and FQGNSA. The CDR3 here is CASGPGGSLNTEAFF. In DNA form, the CDR3 reads TGTGCCAGCGGGCCTGGTGGTAGTTTGAACACTGAAGCTTTCTTT.

The CDR3 here is CASSLASGRGSGNTIYF. For the CDR3, the DNA is TGTGCCAGCAGCTTAGCTTCGGGCAGGGGGAGCGGAAACACCATATATTTT. The V and J genes are TRBV7-2 and TRBJ1-3; the match to TRBD1 covers 7 bases. Trimming at V came to 0 bases and at J to 4 bases, leaving 9 bases not matched to a gene. This CDR3 region has 17 residues. Germline V gene data show CDR1 as SGHTA and CDR2 as FQGNSA.

The J gene is TRBJ1-1, the V gene TRBV6-1; 7 nucleotides match TRBD1. The CDR3 extends over 14 amino acids. From germline, CDR1 is MNHNS and CDR2 SASEGT. Trimming removed 8 bases from V and 3 bases from J; junction bases left unmatched: 9. CDR3 amino acids: CASLRKQGHTEAFF. DNA for the CDR3: TGTGCCAGCCTACGAAAACAGGGGCACACTGAAGCTTTCTTT.

V and J are TRBV7-8 and TRBJ2-3, with 7 bases aligning to TRBD2. Germline CDR1 and CDR2: SGHVS and FQNEAQ. The CDR3 spans 15 residues. V gave up 5 bases and J gave up 1 base; unmatched junction bases: 6. CDR3 in DNA: TGTGCCAGCAGCCTACCGGGGGGTCGCACAGATACGCAGTATTTT. Its translation: CASSLPGGRTDTQYF.

V usage is TRBV7-5 and J usage is TRBJ1-2; the table's D call, TRBD1, was not checked against the DNA. TRBV7-5 is termed a pseudogene. The CDR3 runs to 14 residues. CDR3 DNA: TGTGCCAGCAGCCACGACAGCGCTAACTATGGCTACACCTTC. Protein sequence: CASSHDSANYGYTF.

The V and J genes are TRBV5-3 and TRBJ2-3, with 10 bases identical to TRBD2. Being an ORF, TRBV5-3 has a function that is uncertain. Unmatched junction bases numbered 18, after V lost 6 bases and J lost 5 bases. The CDR3 is made up of 18 amino acids. CDR3 sequence: CARKHWDGSGGRKDTQYF. The CDR3 nucleotides read TGTGCCAGAAAACATTGGGATGGTAGCGGGGGGCGAAAAGATACGCAGTATTTT.

V is TRBV5-1 and J is TRBJ1-5; 8 nucleotides align to TRBD1. Germline values: CDR1 SGHRS, CDR2 YFSETQ. The trim removed 1 base at V and 3 bases at J, leaving 9 bases unmatched. The CDR3 totals 17 residues. The CDR3 here is CASSLNGGQAPNQPQHF. The CDR3 nucleotides are TGCGCCAGCAGCTTGAATGGGGGACAGGCCCCCAATCAGCCCCAGCATTTT.

This clone was seen just once. V and J are TRBV4-1 and TRBJ2-2; possible D gene TRBD1, 5 bases. The CDR3 covers 16 residues. The germline V gene has CDR1 MGHRA and CDR2 YSYEKL. V shed 0 bases and J shed 4 bases, with 12 bases lying between them. CDR3 nucleotide sequence: TGCGCCAGCAGCCAAGATACGGCAGGGATCACCGGGGAGCTGTTTTTT. The encoded protein is CASSQDTAGITGELFF.

The chain uses TRBV19 and TRBJ1-2; 9 bases are a match to TRBD1. Germline CDR1 and CDR2: LNHDA and SQIVND (reference sequence). The CDR3 is 13 amino acids. The V and J ends lost 6 bases and 8 bases, in that order; junction bases with no gene match: 7. The CDR3 loop reads CASRPGQGRGYTF. DNA for the CDR3: TGTGCCAGTAGGCCGGGACAGGGTAGGGGCTACACCTTC.

The chain links TRBV25-1 to TRBJ2-3, with D perhaps matching TRBD2 (5 bases). The V and J ends lost 6 bases and 8 bases respectively, with 15 bases between them. This CDR3 has 13 residues. Germline CDR1 and CDR2: MGHDK and SYGVNS. CDR3 DNA sequence: TGTGCCAGCAGAATTTCCCCGGCGGGTACGCAGTATTTT. Protein: CASRISPAGTQYF.

The chain is built from TRBV30 and TRBJ2-3, with 8 nucleotides matching TRBD1. Looked up from germline, CDR1 is GTSNPN and CDR2 is SVGIG (reference sequence). This CDR3 comprises 13 residues. Trimming at V came to 4 bases and at J to 1 base, leaving 1 base not matched to a gene. CDR3 DNA: TGTGCCTGGAAGACAGGGGGCACAGATACGCAGTATTTT. Amino acid sequence: CAWKTGGTDTQYF.

The chain carries TRBV6-1 and TRBJ2-7; 8 nucleotides align to TRBD1. V shed 3 bases and J 2 bases; nucleotides not matched to a gene: 6. Per germline, CDR1 MNHNS and CDR2 SASEGT. This CDR3 region has 15 residues. CDR3 DNA sequence: TGTGCCAGCAGTGAGCCGGGGACAGGCCCCTACGAGCAGTACTTC. This gives the protein CASSEPGTGPYEQYF.

The rearrangement joins TRBV2 to TRBJ1-1; weak D call: TRBD1 (6 bases). Germline lookup yields CDR1 SNHLY and CDR2 FYNNEI. V shed 7 bases and J shed 1 base, with 22 bases lying between them. The CDR3 spans 17 residues. CDR3 loop: CASTPGRFRGGNTEAFF. The CDR3 DNA is TGTGCCAGCACCCCGGGGAGGTTTAGGGGGGGGAACACTGAAGCTTTCTTT.

The V call is TRBV6-4, the J call TRBJ2-3; TRBD1 agrees at 10 bases. The germline V gene has CDR1 MRHNA and CDR2 SNTAGT. Germline trimming cut 6 bases from V and 3 bases from J; bases unmatched to any gene: 6. The CDR3 totals 15 residues. CDR3 in amino acids: CASSPGQGRTDTQYF. Here the CDR3 DNA reads TGTGCCAGCAGCCCGGGACAGGGGAGAACAGATACGCAGTATTTT.

V is TRBV7-3 and J is TRBJ1-1; 8 bases align to TRBD1. Germline lookup yields CDR1 SGHTA and CDR2 FQGTGA. The junction had 6 bases not matched to a gene; V was cut back by 7 bases and J by 2 bases. This CDR3 is built from 14 residues. The CDR3 bases are TGTGCCAGCAAGAAACAGGGGGACAACACTGAAGCTTTCTTT. Translating it yields CASKKQGDNTEAFF.

This chain uses TRBV7-6 with TRBJ2-5, with TRBD2 identical over 8 bases. The CDR3 runs to 17 residues. Trimming removed 3 bases from V and 4 bases from J; junction bases left unmatched: 13. The germline V gene has CDR1 SGHVS and CDR2 FNYEAQ. CDR3 nucleotides: TGTGCCAGCAGCTTGGGCGGTAATATAGCGGGGCGAGAGACCCAGTACTTC. It encodes CASSLGGNIAGRETQYF.

This chain connects TRBV11-1 to TRBJ1-6; no firm D call. The germline V and J ends were trimmed by 2 bases and 8 bases, with 7 bases remaining between them. Germline loops: CDR1 SGHAT, CDR2 FQDESV (reference sequence). There are 13 residues in the CDR3. CDR3 residues: CASSLFGDSPLHF. The CDR3 region has the DNA TGTGCCAGCAGCTTATTCGGGGATTCACCCCTCCACTTT.

This clone has more than one count but fewer than ten. V gene TRBV5-6 combines with J gene TRBJ1-2; D is possibly TRBD1 (5 bases). V was clipped by 0 bases and J by 7 bases, with 13 bases between them. The CDR3 contains 14 residues. Germline CDR1 is SGHDT and CDR2 is YYEEEE. The CDR3 bases are TGTGCCAGCAGCTTGGTGGCCCTCGGGGGTGGCTACACCTTC. Protein: CASSLVALGGGYTF.

The V and J genes are TRBV6-5 and TRBJ2-7; 13 bases map to TRBD2. The CDR3 spans 15 residues. The ends lost 5 bases at V and 5 bases at J; junction bases unmatched: 6. CDR1 and CDR2 from the germline V gene are MNHEY and SVGAGI. The DNA for the CDR3 is TGTGCCAGCAGTCAACTAGCGGGGGGGCGGAACGAGCAGTACTTC. Its protein is CASSQLAGGRNEQYF.

The chain combines TRBV11-3 with TRBJ2-7, with 11 bases that match TRBD1. The germline CDR1 and CDR2 sequences are SGHNT and YENEEA. V was clipped by 4 bases and J by 6 bases; unmatched bases: 8. The CDR3 loop spans 15 amino acids. Here the CDR3 DNA reads TGTGCCAGCAGCTGGAGTCGGACAGGGGGCGGCGAGCAGTACTTC. Translating gives CASSWSRTGGGEQYF.

The V call is TRBV7-2, the J call TRBJ2-1; a weak D match, TRBD1 (7 bases). Germline V gene sequence: CDR1 SGHTA, CDR2 FQGNSA. This CDR3 spans 15 amino acids. V was cut by 5 bases and J by 10 bases, with 21 bases left in between. The CDR3 region is CASSHGGTAVQEQFF. CDR3 DNA: TGTGCCAGCAGCCACGGCGGGACAGCGGTACAGGAGCAGTTCTTC.

The chain carries TRBV19 and TRBJ1-3; no clear D. This CDR3 region has 17 residues. CDR1 is LNHDA, CDR2 SQIVND, per germline (reference sequence). V gave up 1 base and J gave up 4 bases, with 17 bases separating them. In DNA form, the CDR3 reads TGTGCCAGTAGTATAGGAGCAAGGACTCCCAGAGGAAACACCATATATTTT. It yields the protein CASSIGARTPRGNTIYF.

In its sample, this clone was seen a few times. The chain combines TRBV15 with TRBJ1-6; no firm D call. Trimming cost V 0 bases and J 8 bases, with 5 bases left between them. The germline gives CDR1 LNHNV, CDR2 YYDKDF (reference sequence). The CDR3 spans 13 residues. The CDR3 nucleotides are TGTGCCACCAGCAGAGATAATTATTCACCCCTCCACTTT. Its protein product is CATSRDNYSPLHF.